This TCR beta chain originates from a study of T-cell reconstitution after alpha-beta-depleted transplantation in children. The study, taken as a whole, reports: Once a year had passed after transplant, T-cell counts and diversity came mostly from newly produced T cells. Surviving recipient T cells and thymic progenitors produced the high day-60 TCRbeta diversity seen in some patients. About two months after transplant, alpha-beta T cells reportedly came from several hundred expanded graft clones.

This sample's TCRbeta library carried unique molecular identifier barcodes. TCRdb re-called the PCR reads through MiXCR, storing one row per CDR3 protein. The sample has hundreds of thousands of distinct CDR3 sequences, approximately 13% seen once. In the case of this clonotype: Its antigen is unknown.

This specimen consisted of PBMCs, mostly from graft donor cells, obtained 360 days after TCRalphabeta/CD19-depleted stem cell transplant. The clonotype originates from a male patient aged 5 to 17 who had a stem cell transplant for acute myeloid leukemia, so the T cells may come from the graft donor.

CDR3 bases: TGTGCCATCAGTGGAGGACAGGGGGCCTACGAGCAGTACTTC. Protein sequence: CAISGGQGAYEQYF. The chain uses TRBV10-3 and TRBJ2-7; TRBD1 agrees at 10 bases. The J segment lost 2 bases and the V segment lost 4 bases, leaving 2 bases of the junction unmatched. From germline, CDR1 is ENHRY and CDR2 SYGVKD. CDR3 size: 14 residues.